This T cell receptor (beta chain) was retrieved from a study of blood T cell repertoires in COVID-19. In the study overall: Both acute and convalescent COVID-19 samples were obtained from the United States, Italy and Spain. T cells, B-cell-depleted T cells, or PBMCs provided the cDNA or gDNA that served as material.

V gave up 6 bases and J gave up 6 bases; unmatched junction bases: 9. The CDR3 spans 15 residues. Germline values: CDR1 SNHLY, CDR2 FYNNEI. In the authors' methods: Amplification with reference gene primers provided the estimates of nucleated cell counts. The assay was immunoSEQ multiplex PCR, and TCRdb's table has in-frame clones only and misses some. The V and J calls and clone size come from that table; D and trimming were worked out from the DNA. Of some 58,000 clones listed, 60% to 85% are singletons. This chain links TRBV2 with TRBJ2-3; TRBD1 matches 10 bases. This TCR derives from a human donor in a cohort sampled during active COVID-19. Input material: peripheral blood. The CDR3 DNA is TGTGCCAGCAGGGACAGACAGGGGGCCAGGGATACGCAGTATTTT. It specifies CASRDRQGARDTQYF.